This T cell receptor (beta chain) emerged from a study of control samples from healthy donors and cancer patients. Germline V CDR1 and CDR2: MDHEN, SYDVKM. The CDR3 has 14 residues. V shed 6 bases, J shed 5 bases, and the junction held 9 bases outside the gene matches. Data came from immunoSEQ multiplex PCR; TCRdb stores just in-frame clones and leaves some out. Among roughly 63,000 clones listed, around 90% were seen once. The clonotype was recovered from a man between 60 and 75 years old with colorectal cancer. The chain couples TRBV28 to TRBJ1-2; TRBD1 matches at 7 bases. Sequencing was performed on PBMCs. The CDR3 nucleotides read TGTGCCAGCAGACGCGACAGGGCAGGATATGGCTACACCTTC. It specifies CASRRDRAGYGYTF.